The 13 T cell receptor beta chains below come from one sample, sequenced in a study of early T cells in non-severe SARS-CoV-2 infection. TCRdb redid the calling of the 5' RACE reads with MiXCR, one entry per CDR3 protein. The data show over 75,000 distinct CDR3 sequences, roughly 13% seen once. Source material: whole blood. The source of these receptors is an adult who was a healthcare worker with PCR-confirmed SARS-CoV-2 infection or an uninfected control (not recorded which).

The chain joins TRBV29-1 to TRBJ1-2; weak D call: TRBD1 (5 bases). The CDR3 loop spans 13 amino acids. The V end lost 3 bases, the J end lost 4 bases, and 12 bases lay between the germline ends. Germline values: CDR1 SQVTM, CDR2 ANQGSEA. CDR3 sequence: CSVDWGKGYGYTF. The CDR3 DNA sequence: TGCAGCGTTGACTGGGGGAAGGGCTATGGCTACACCTTC.

This clonotype was recorded many times. The chain combines TRBV6-6 with TRBJ2-2; D remains ambiguous. This CDR3 spans 13 amino acids. V was clipped by 8 bases and J by 0 bases, with 7 bases between them. CDR1 is MNHNY and CDR2 is SVGAGI in the germline V gene (reference sequence). The CDR3 DNA is TGTGCCAGCTCATCAGCGAACACCGGGGAGCTGTTTTTT. Translation gives CASSSANTGELFF.

This clonotype has at least ten counts. This chain connects TRBV19 to TRBJ2-2; TRBD2 is a possible D gene (6 bases). CDR3 length: 16 amino acids. The V end lost 3 bases, the J end lost 5 bases, and 16 bases lay between the germline ends. The V gene's germline CDR1 is LNHDA and CDR2 SQIVND (reference sequence). CDR3 coding DNA: TGTGCCAGTAGTATTTTGCGGGGCCAATGGACCGGGGAGCTGTTTTTT. It is translated as CASSILRGQWTGELFF.

This clonotype was recorded a few times. The V call is TRBV2, the J call TRBJ1-5; tentative D call: TRBD1 (6 bases). The V gene lost 1 base and the J gene lost 4 bases, with 8 bases spanning the gap. Per germline, CDR1 SNHLY and CDR2 FYNNEI. The length of the CDR3 is 14 residues. CDR3 sequence (DNA): TGTGCCAGCAGTGAAGAACAGGGTAATCAGCCCCAGCATTTT. This translates into CASSEEQGNQPQHF.

J is TRBJ2-3 and V is TRBV20-1; TRBD2 matches 11 bases. This CDR3 has 15 residues. V lost 5 bases, J lost 1 base, and 5 bases stayed unmatched. Germline CDR1 and CDR2: DFQATT and SNEGSKA (reference sequence). CDR3 in amino acids: CSAPIAGGGTDTQYF. As DNA, the CDR3 is TGCAGTGCTCCCATAGCGGGGGGGGGCACAGATACGCAGTATTTT.

This clonotype has a count of ten or more. The chain couples TRBV24-1 to TRBJ1-4; TRBD1 is a possible D gene (5 bases). Trimming took 3 bases from V and 8 from J, leaving 15 bases between them. Germline CDR1 reads KGHDR; CDR2 reads SFDVKD. The CDR3 runs to 15 residues. The CDR3, as DNA: TGTGCCACCAGTGATCCCGGGACGGCCGACGAAAAACTGTTTTTT. The encoded protein is CATSDPGTADEKLFF.

In this sample, this clonotype turned up many times. The rearrangement links TRBV2 to TRBJ1-2; D unclear. Trimming shortened V by 2 bases and J by 12 bases, and 19 bases separated the two germline ends. The CDR3 extends over 14 amino acids. The germline CDR1 and CDR2 sequences are SNHLY and FYNNEI. The CDR3 DNA sequence: TGTGCCAGCAGTGAAATTACAGCGAACCGGGCTAACACCTTC. Protein product: CASSEITANRANTF.

This clonotype turned up a few times. V gene TRBV7-6 combines with J gene TRBJ1-1, with D hard to call. Trimming took off 1 base at V and 1 base at J, with 7 bases between the two ends. The CDR3 spans 14 residues. Germline CDR1 and CDR2: SGHVS and FNYEAQ. The CDR3 is CASSLGFGNTEAFF. DNA of the CDR3: TGTGCCAGCAGCTTAGGTTTTGGGAACACTGAAGCTTTCTTT. The full variable domain, with the rest looked up from reference TRBV7-6 and TRBJ1-1, is GAGVSQSPRYKVTKRGQDVALRCDPISGHVSLYWYRQALGQGPEFLTYFNYEAQQDKSGLPNDRFSAERPEGSISTLTIQRTEQRDSAMYRCASSLGFGNTEAFFGQGTRLTVV.

This chain links TRBV20-1 with TRBJ1-1; TRBD1 is a possible D gene (6 bases). This CDR3 has 13 amino acids. CDR1 DFQATT and CDR2 SNEGSKA come from the germline V gene (reference sequence). V lost 6 bases and J lost 4, with 15 bases in between. Here the CDR3 DNA reads TGCAGTGCCCACCAACAGGGCGGCACTGAAGCTTTCTTT. Residues: CSAHQQGGTEAFF.

This clonotype was observed many times. V gene TRBV2 combines with J gene TRBJ1-1; tentatively, D is TRBD1 (5 bases). CDR3 length equals 12 residues. Trimming pared 3 bases from V and 4 bases from J, leaving 6 bases between. CDR1 is SNHLY, CDR2 FYNNEI, per germline. The CDR3 spells CASSDRATEAFF. CDR3 nucleotides: TGTGCCAGCAGTGACAGGGCCACTGAAGCTTTCTTT.

V usage is TRBV20-1 and J usage is TRBJ1-2; D is possibly TRBD1 (6 bases). V lost 5 bases, J lost 2 bases, and 15 bases lay in between. Germline loops: CDR1 DFQATT, CDR2 SNEGSKA (reference sequence). The CDR3 has 14 amino acids. For the CDR3, the DNA is TGCAGTGCTCCCCCCGAGGGGGGGAACTATGGCTACACCTTC. Encoded protein: CSAPPEGGNYGYTF.

CDR3 sequence reads: CASSPRRGDEQFF. The CDR3 coding sequence is TGTGCCAGCAGCCCCCGACGGGGGGATGAGCAGTTCTTC. This sequence joins TRBV3-1 and TRBJ2-1; TRBD2 agrees at 7 bases. CDR3 length: 13 amino acids. J was trimmed by 8 bases and V by 4 bases; bases with no gene match: 5. Germline V lookup: CDR1 LGHDT, CDR2 YNNKEL (reference sequence).

This clonotype showed up just a few times. The chain links TRBV7-2 to TRBJ2-1; 10 nucleotides agree with TRBD2. This CDR3 is built from 16 residues. Per the germline V gene, CDR1 is SGHTA and CDR2 is FQGNSA. V dropped 5 bases and J dropped 5; count of bases not matched to a gene: 9. CDR3 nucleotides: TGTGCCAGCAGCCGAATTAGCGGGGGGCATGACAATGAGCAGTTCTTC. This sequence encodes CASSRISGGHDNEQFF.